This T cell receptor beta chain was documented in a study of CD8+CD57+ T cells in acquired aplastic anemia. Looking at the study overall: Across the sorted CD4+ and CD8+ cells, DNA amounts averaged approximately 3.1 ug.

A word on this clonotype: Its antigen is unidentified.

Using genomic DNA as the template, TCR beta VDJ and CDR3 profiling was carried out. TCRdb independently ran MiXCR on the reads; one entry per CDR3 protein. The sample has roughly 170,000 distinct CDR3 sequences, 45% to 60% seen once. The authors sequenced patients whose flow cytometry had shown CD8+CD57+ cell expansion. Study-level points and caveats: The CD8+ Simpson's diversity of patients and controls was not significantly different.

The CDR3 length is 15 residues. Trimming stripped 11 bases from V and 0 bases from J, with 17 bases between. CDR1 KGHDR and CDR2 SFDVKD come from the germline V gene. The genes are TRBV24-1 and TRBJ2-3, with D tentatively TRBD1 (6 bases). The receptor was derived from a human donor with aplastic anemia. Sequenced input: sorted CD4+, CD8+, or CD8+CD57+ T cells (not recorded which) from PBMCs. CDR3 loop: CASSPKDRSTDTQYF. CDR3 DNA: TGTGCCAGCTCACCAAAGGACAGAAGCACAGATACGCAGTATTTT.